What follows are 10 T cell receptor beta chains derived from one specimen sequenced in a study of OX40 agonist ivuxolimab in advanced cancers. Data came from immunoSEQ multiplex PCR; TCRdb stores just in-frame clones and leaves some out. The repertoire has under 85,000 clones, approximately 87% of them found once; the top ten carry around 0.54%. The material sequenced was CD4+ or CD8+ T cells sorted from blood, taken in a trial of the OX40 agonist ivuxolimab. The receptors were sampled from an adult with an advanced solid tumor such as melanoma, head and neck, liver or kidney cancer.

A single count supports this clone. The gene calls are TRBV19 and TRBJ1-5; D perhaps matches TRBD1 (5 bases). In germline, CDR1 is LNHDA, CDR2 SQIVND (reference sequence). Trimming stripped 6 bases from V and 4 bases from J, with 13 bases between. CDR3 length equals 14 residues. The CDR3 region has the DNA TGTGCCAGTAGGGCGACAGTTGCTAATCAGCCCCAGCATTTT. Protein product: CASRATVANQPQHF.

V is TRBV7-3 and J is TRBJ2-1; D not resolved. V was pared by 4 bases and J by 8 bases, with 12 bases between. Germline V gene data show CDR1 as SGHTA and CDR2 as FQGTGA. The CDR3 runs 13 residues. CDR3 coding DNA: TGTGCCAGCAGCTGGCGTCACTGGGATGAGCAGTTCTTC. This gives the protein CASSWRHWDEQFF.

The chain recombines TRBV30 with TRBJ2-7, with TRBD1 identical over 7 bases. V lost 4 bases and J lost 1; bases outside the gene matches: 4. Per germline, CDR1 GTSNPN and CDR2 SVGIG (reference sequence). This CDR3 is 13 amino acids long. DNA of the CDR3: TGTGCCTGGAAGGGGGACAGATCCTACGAGCAGTACTTC. This translates into CAWKGDRSYEQYF.

The genes are TRBV18 and TRBJ2-2; 11 positions match TRBD1. V lost 3 bases to trimming and J lost 5 bases; unmatched junction nucleotides: 2. The V gene's germline CDR1 is KGHSH and CDR2 LQKENI. The CDR3 is 15 amino acids. CDR3 bases: TGTGCCAGCTCACCGGGACAGGGGGAGACCGGGGAGCTGTTTTTT. Protein: CASSPGQGETGELFF.

The chain links TRBV30 to TRBJ1-1; 7 bases fit TRBD1. The CDR3 is made up of 19 amino acids. The J segment lost 1 base and the V segment lost 3 bases, leaving 20 bases of the junction unmatched. Per germline, CDR1 GTSNPN and CDR2 SVGIG (reference sequence). The CDR3 DNA follows: TGTGCCTGGAGCCGCCAAGGGACAGCCTACACCTTAGGGAACACTGAAGCTTTCTTT. The encoded protein is CAWSRQGTAYTLGNTEAFF.

This CDR3 reads CASSLGRTGGPTDYGYTF. The CDR3 bases are TGCGCCAGCAGCTTAGGAAGGACAGGGGGCCCGACTGACTATGGCTACACCTTC. The J gene is TRBJ1-2, the V gene TRBV5-1; TRBD1 aligns across 11 bases. The J segment lost 3 bases and the V segment lost 2 bases, leaving 12 bases of the junction unmatched. The CDR3 contains 18 residues. Germline-derived CDR1 and CDR2 are SGHRS and YFSETQ.

There are a few counts of this clone. The gene calls are TRBV7-6 and TRBJ2-3; 10 bases align to TRBD2. CDR1 and CDR2 (germline): SGHVS, FNYEAQ. V was clipped by 1 base and J by 0 bases; unmatched bases: 10. CDR3 length equals 19 residues. This CDR3 is CASSLGLAGDMYSTDTQYF. CDR3 DNA sequence: TGTGCCAGCAGCTTAGGCCTAGCGGGGGACATGTATAGCACAGATACGCAGTATTTT.

The chain employs TRBV6-6 and TRBJ2-7; D is unresolved. Germline CDR1 reads MNHNY; CDR2 reads SVGAGI (reference sequence). The germline V and J ends were trimmed by 2 bases and 0 bases, with 5 bases remaining between them. This CDR3 region has 13 residues. This CDR3 is CASSYGFSYEQYF. The DNA of the CDR3 is TGTGCCAGCAGTTACGGCTTCTCCTACGAGCAGTACTTC.

The chain carries TRBV7-9 and TRBJ2-2; D is undetermined. Trimming shortened V by 3 bases and J by 3 bases, and 23 bases separated the two germline ends. This CDR3 is built from 19 residues. CDR1 is SEHNR and CDR2 is FQNEAQ in the germline V gene (reference sequence). The CDR3 region has the DNA TGTGCCAGCAGCTTCTACTTGATCAGACTTCCTATAGACACCGGGGAGCTGTTTTTT. This sequence encodes CASSFYLIRLPIDTGELFF.

The chain has TRBV5-1 and TRBJ1-1, with 7 nucleotides matching TRBD1. Trimming cost V 4 bases and J 7 bases; bases outside gene matches: 10. Germline V gene sequence: CDR1 SGHRS, CDR2 YFSETQ. The CDR3 sequence is 14 residues long. The CDR3 sequence is CASSLLTGNDEAFF. In nucleotides, the CDR3 is TGCGCCAGCAGCCTACTGACAGGGAATGATGAAGCTTTCTTT.